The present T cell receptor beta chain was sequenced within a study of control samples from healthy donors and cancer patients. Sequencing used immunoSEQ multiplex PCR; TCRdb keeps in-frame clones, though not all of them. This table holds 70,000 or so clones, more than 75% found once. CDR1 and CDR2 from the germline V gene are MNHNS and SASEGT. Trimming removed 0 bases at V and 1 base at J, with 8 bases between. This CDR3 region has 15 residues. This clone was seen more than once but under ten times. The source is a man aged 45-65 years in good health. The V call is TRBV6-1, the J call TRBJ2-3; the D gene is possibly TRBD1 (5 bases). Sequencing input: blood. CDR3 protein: CASSEAIQGTDTQYF. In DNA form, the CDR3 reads TGTGCCAGCAGTGAAGCGATACAGGGCACAGATACGCAGTATTTT.